These 4 T cell receptor beta chains came from one sample sequenced in a study of T cell responses to AZD1222 COVID-19 vaccine. Some clones are missing from TCRdb's copy, which holds only in-frame ones; the method was immunoSEQ multiplex PCR. The repertoire holds 150,000 or so clones, nearly 90% seen once, with 5% to 5.5% in the top ten. The sequences come from peripheral blood, collected on day 0 of AZD1222 vaccination. These receptors all come from an adult in good health.

The chain combines TRBV5-1 with TRBJ1-6; D is unresolved. Germline CDR1 reads SGHRS; CDR2 reads YFSETQ. This CDR3 contains 15 residues. The germline V and J ends were trimmed by 4 bases and 8 bases, with 16 bases remaining between them. CDR3 sequence (DNA): TGCGCCAGCAGCCCACGGGCAGACCGGGATTCACCCCTCCACTTT. This sequence encodes CASSPRADRDSPLHF. Full variable domain (outside the CDR3, taken from reference TRBV5-1 and TRBJ1-6): KAGVTQTPRYLIKTRGQQVTLSCSPISGHRSVSWYQQTPGQGLQFLFEYFSETQRNKGNFPGRFSGRQFSNSRSEMNVSTLELGDSALYLCASSPRADRDSPLHFGNGTRLTVT.

The CDR3 reads CASRRTGENTEAFF. The DNA of the CDR3 is TGTGCCAGCAGGCGGACAGGAGAGAACACTGAAGCTTTCTTT. The V and J genes are TRBV6-5 and TRBJ1-1; the match to TRBD1 covers 7 bases. J was trimmed by 1 base and V by 6 bases; bases with no gene match: 5. The germline gives CDR1 MNHEY, CDR2 SVGAGI. This CDR3 is built from 14 residues.

This clone was detected only once. The chain couples TRBV28 to TRBJ1-2, with unresolved D. Trimming shortened V by 5 bases and J by 8 bases, and 12 bases separated the two germline ends. The germline V gene encodes CDR1 MDHEN and CDR2 SYDVKM. This CDR3 is built from 12 residues. CDR3 nucleotides: TGTGCCAGCAGTACCCTCCCGAGAGGCTACACCTTC. Its translation is CASSTLPRGYTF.

The rearrangement joins TRBV3-1 (or the pseudogene TRBV3-2) to TRBJ1-5, with D hard to call. The V gene's germline CDR1 is LGHDT and CDR2 YNNKEL (reference sequence). Trimming took off 8 bases at V and 7 bases at J, with 15 bases between the two ends. The CDR3 is 13 residues long. Here the CDR3 reads CASSSQILQPQHF. The DNA of the CDR3 is TGTGCCAGCTCTTCACAGATCCTACAGCCCCAGCATTTT.